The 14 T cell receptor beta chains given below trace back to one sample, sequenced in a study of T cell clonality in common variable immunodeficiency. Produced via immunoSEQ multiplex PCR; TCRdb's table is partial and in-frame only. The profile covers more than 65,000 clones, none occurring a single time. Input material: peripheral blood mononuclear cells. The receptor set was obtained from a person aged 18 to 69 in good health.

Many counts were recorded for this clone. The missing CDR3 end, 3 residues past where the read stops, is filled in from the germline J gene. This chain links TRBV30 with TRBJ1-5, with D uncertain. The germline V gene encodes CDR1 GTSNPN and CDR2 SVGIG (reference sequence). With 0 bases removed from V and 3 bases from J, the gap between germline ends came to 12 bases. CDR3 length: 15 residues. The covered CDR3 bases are TGTGCCTGGAGTGTACGGGGAGGGTACAATCAGCCC. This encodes CAWSVRGGYNQP. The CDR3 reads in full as CAWSVRGGYNQPQHF.

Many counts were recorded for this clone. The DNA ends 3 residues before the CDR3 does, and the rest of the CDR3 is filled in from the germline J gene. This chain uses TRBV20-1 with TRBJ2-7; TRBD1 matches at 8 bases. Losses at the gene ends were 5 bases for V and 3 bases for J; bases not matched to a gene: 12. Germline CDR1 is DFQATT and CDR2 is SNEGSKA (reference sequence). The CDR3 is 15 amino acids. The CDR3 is CSAGPQGVALYEQYF. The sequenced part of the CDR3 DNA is TGCAGTGCTGGCCCACAGGGGGTGGCCCTCTACGAG.

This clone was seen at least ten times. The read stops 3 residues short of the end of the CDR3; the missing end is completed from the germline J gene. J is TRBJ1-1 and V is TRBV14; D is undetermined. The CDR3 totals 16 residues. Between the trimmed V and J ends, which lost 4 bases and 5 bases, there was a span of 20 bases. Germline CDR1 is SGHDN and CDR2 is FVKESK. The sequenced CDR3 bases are TGTGCCAGCAGCCCAGACCTCGGGGTTGTTCGAACTGAA. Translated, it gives CASSPDLGVVRTE. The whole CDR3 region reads CASSPDLGVVRTEAFF.

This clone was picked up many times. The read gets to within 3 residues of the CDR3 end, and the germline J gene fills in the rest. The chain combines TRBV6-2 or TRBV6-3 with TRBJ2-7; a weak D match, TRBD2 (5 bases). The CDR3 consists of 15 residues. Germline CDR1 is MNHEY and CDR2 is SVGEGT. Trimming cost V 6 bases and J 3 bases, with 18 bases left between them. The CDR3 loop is CASSPAGRPIYEQYF. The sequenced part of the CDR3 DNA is TGTGCCAGCAGCCCCGCGGGTCGTCCAATCTACGAG.

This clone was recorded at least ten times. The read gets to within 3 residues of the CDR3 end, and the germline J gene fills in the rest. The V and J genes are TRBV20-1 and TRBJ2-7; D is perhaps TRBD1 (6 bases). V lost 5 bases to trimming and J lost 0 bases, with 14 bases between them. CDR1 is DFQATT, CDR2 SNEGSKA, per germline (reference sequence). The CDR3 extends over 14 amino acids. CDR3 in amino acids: CSAPLTGSSYEQYF. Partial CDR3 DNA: TGCAGTGCTCCATTAACAGGGAGCTCCTACGAG.

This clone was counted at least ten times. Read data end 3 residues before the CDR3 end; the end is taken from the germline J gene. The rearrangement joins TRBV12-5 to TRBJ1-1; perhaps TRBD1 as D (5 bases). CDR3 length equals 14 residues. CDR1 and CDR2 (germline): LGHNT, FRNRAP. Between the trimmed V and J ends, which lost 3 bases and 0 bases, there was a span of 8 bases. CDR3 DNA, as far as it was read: TGTGCTAGTGGTTTTAAGACAGTGAACACTGAA. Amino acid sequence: CASGFKTVNTE. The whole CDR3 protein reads CASGFKTVNTEAFF. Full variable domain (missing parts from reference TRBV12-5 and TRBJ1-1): DARVTQTPRHKVTEMGQEVTMRCQPILGHNTVFWYRQTMMQGLELLAYFRNRAPLDDSGMPKDRFSAEMPDATLATLKIQPSEPRDSAVYFCASGFKTVNTEAFFGQGTRLTVV.

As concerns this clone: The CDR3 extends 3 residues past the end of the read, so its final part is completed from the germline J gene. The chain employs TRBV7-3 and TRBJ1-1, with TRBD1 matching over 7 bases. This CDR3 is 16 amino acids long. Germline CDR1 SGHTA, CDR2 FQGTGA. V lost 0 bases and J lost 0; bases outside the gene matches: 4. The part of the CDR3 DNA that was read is TGTGCCAGCAGCTTAACGTCGACAGGGATGAACACTGAA. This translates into CASSLTSTGMNTE. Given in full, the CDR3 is CASSLTSTGMNTEAFF.

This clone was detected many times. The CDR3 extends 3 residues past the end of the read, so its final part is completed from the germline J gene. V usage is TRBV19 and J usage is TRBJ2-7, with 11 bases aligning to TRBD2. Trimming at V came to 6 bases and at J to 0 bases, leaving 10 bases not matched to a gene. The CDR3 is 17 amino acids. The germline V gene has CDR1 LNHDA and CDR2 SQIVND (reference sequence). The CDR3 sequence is CASRTTGLADRSYEQYF. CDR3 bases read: TGTGCCAGTAGGACTACGGGACTAGCGGACCGCTCCTACGAG.

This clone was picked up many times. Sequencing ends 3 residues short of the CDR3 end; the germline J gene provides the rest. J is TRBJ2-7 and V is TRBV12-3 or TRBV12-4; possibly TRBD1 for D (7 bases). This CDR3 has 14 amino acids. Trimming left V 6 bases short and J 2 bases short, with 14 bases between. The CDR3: CASRRGTATYEQYF. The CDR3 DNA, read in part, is TGTGCCAGCAGACGCGGGACAGCAACCTACGAG.

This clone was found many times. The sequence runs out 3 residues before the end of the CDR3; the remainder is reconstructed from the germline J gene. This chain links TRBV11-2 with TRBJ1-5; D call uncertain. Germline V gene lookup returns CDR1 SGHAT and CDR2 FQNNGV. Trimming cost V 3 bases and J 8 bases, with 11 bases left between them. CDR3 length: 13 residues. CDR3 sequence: CASSLGFTEPQHF. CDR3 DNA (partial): TGTGCCAGCAGCTTGGGCTTTACGGAGCCC. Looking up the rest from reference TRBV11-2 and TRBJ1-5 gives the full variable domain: EAGVAQSPRYKIIEKRQSVAFWCNPISGHATLYWYQQILGQGPKLLIQFQNNGVVDDSQLPKDRFSAERLKGVDSTLKIQPAKLEDSAVYLCASSLGFTEPQHFGDGTRLSIL.

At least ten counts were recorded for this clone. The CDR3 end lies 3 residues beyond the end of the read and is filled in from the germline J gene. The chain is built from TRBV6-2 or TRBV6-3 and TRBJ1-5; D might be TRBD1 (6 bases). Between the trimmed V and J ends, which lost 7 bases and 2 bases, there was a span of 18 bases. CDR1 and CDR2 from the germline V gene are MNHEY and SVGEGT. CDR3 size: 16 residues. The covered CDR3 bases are TGTGCCAGCACTAAATCTCAGGGGCAGGGCAATCAGCCC. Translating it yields CASTKSQGQGNQP. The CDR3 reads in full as CASTKSQGQGNQPQHF.

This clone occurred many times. Partial CDR3 DNA: TGTGCCAGCAGCCCCGCCGGCGGGAGGGCGGATGAG. It codes for CASSPAGGRADE. The full CDR3 reads CASSPAGGRADEQFF. This sequence joins TRBV7-3 and TRBJ2-1; 9 bases map to TRBD2. The read finishes 3 residues shy of the CDR3 end, and the germline J gene is used to complete it. Germline V CDR1 and CDR2: SGHTA, FQGTGA. The CDR3 runs to 15 residues. Trimming at V came to 5 bases and at J to 8 bases, leaving 10 bases not matched to a gene.

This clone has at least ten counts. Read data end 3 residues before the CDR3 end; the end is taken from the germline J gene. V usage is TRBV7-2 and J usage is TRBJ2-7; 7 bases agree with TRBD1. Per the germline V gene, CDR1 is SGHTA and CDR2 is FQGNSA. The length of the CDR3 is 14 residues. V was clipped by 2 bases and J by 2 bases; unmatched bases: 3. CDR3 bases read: TGTGCCAGCAGCTTACGACAGGGTGCCTACGAG. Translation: CASSLRQGAYE. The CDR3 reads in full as CASSLRQGAYEQYF.

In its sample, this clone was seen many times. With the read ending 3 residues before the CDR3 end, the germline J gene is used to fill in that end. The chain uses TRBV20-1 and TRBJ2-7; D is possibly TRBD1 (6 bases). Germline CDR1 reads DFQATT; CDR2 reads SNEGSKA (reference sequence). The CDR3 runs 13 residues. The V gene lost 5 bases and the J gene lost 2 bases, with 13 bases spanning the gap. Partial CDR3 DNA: TGCAGTGCTCTACGACAGGATACCTACGAG. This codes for CSALRQDTYE. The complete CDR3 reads CSALRQDTYEQYF.